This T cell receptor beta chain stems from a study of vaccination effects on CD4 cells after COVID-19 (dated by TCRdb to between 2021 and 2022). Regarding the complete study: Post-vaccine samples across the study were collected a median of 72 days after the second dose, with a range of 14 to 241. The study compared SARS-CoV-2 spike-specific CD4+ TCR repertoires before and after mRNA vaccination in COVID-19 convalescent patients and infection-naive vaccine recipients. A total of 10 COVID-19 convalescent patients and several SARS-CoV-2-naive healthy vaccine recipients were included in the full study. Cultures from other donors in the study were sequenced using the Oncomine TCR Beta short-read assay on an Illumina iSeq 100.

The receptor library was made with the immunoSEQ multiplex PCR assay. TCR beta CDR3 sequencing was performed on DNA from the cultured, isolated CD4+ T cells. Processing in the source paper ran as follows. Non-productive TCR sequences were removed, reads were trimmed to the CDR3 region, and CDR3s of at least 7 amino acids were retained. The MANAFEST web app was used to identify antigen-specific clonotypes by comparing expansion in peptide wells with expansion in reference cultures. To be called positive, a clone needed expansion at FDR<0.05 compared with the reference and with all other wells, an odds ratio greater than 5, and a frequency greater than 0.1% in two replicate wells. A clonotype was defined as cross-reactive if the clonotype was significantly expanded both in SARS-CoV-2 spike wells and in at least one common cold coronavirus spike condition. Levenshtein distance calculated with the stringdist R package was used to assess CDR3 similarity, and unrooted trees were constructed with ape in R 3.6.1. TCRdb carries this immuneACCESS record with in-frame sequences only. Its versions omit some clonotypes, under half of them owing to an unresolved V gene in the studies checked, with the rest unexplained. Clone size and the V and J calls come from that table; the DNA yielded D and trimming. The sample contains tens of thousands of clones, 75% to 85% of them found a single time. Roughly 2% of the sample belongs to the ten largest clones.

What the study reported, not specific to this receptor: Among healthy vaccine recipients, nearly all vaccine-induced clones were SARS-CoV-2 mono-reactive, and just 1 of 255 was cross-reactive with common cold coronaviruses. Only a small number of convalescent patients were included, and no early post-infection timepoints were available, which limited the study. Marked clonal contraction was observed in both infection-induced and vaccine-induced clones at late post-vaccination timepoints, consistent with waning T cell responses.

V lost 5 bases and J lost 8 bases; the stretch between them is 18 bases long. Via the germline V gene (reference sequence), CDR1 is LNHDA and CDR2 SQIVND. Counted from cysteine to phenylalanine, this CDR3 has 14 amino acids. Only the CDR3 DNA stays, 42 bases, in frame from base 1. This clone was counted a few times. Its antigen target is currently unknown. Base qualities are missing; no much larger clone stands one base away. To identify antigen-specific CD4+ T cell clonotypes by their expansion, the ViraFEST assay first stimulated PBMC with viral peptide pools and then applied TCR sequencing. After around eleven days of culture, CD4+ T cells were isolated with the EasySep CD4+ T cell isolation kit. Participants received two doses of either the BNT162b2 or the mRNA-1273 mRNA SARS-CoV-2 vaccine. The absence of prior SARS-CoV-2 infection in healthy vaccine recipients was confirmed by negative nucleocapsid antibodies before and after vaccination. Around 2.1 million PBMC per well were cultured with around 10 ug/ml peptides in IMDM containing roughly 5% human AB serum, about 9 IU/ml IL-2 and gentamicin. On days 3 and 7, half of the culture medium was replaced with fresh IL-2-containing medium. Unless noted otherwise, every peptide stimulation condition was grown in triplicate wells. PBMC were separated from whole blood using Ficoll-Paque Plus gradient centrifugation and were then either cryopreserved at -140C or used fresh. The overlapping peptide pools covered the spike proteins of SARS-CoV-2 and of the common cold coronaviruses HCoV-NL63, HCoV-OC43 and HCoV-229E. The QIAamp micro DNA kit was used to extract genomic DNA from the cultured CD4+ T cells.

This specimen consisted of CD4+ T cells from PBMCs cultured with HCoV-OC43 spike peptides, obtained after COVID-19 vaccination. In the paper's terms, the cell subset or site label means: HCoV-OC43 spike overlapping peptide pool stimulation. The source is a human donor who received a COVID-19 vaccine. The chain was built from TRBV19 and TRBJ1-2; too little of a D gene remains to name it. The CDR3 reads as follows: CASSPGLDGWGYTF. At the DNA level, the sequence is TGTGCCAGTAGTCCCGGGCTGGACGGTTGGGGCTACACCTTC.